The clone carrying this T cell receptor beta chain was seen only a few times. Its specificity is unknown. The sample comes from a study of T-cell memory formation after mild COVID-19. Whole-study context: Across donors, TCR clusters were largely donor specific. Findings and limits, study-wide: Second-wave clones peaking on day 37 lacked confirmed SARS-CoV-2 specificity.

The authors produced TCR alpha and TCR beta cDNA libraries with sample barcodes and UMIs by 5'RACE using constant-segment primers. TCRdb re-called the 5' RACE reads with MiXCR, one entry per CDR3 protein. The sample consists of 250,000 to 300,000 distinct CDR3 sequences, around 15% of them appearing once. The V gene end was trimmed by 7 bases and the J gene end by 9 bases; junction bases not matched to a gene: 3. The CDR3 is 12 amino acids. Germline CDR1 is SGDLS and CDR2 is YYNGEE. V is TRBV9 and J is TRBJ1-6; 8 bases are a match to TRBD1. The sequence derives from a man between 18 and 29 years old who had mild COVID-19 (a few samples of this study predate the infection). Cell type and time point are not known. Sequencing was performed on PBMCs or a T cell subset sorted from them (not recorded which). For the CDR3, the DNA is TGTGCCAGCGGTACAGGGGGTTCACCCCTCCACTTT. Protein sequence: CASGTGGSPLHF.